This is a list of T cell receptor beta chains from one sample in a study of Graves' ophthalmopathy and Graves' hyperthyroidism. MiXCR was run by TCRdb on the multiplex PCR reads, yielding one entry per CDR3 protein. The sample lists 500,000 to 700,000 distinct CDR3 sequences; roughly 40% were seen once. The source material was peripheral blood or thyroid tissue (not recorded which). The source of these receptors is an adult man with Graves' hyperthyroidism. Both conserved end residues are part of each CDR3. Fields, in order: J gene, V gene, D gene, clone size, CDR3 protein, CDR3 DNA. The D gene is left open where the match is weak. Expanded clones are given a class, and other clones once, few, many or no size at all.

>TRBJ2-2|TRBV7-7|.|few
CASSPFAGLGSNTGELFF
TGTGCTAGCAGCCCGTTTGCGGGCCTCGGATCGAACACCGGGGAGCTGTTTTTT
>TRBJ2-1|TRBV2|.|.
CASSEGGRDEQFF
TGTGCCAGCAGTGAAGGAGGGCGGGATGAGCAGTTCTTC
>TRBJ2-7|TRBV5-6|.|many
CASSGREYEQYF
TGTGCCAGCAGCGGCAGGGAATACGAGCAGTACTTC
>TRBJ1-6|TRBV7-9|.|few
CASSWGRMPNSPLHF
TGTGCCAGCAGCTGGGGACGAATGCCCAATTCACCCCTCCACTTT
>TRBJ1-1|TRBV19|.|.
CASSIFGGNTEAFF
TGTGCCAGTAGTATATTTGGGGGGAACACTGAAGCTTTCTTT
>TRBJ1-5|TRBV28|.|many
CASSLDVSQPQHF
TGTGCCAGCAGTTTGGACGTAAGTCAGCCCCAGCATTTT
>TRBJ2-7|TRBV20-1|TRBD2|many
CSAMGASGTGEQYF
TGCAGTGCTATGGGGGCTAGCGGGACCGGCGAGCAGTACTTC
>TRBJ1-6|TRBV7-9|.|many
CASSPGVTANSPLHF
TGTGCCAGCAGCCCAGGGGTGACAGCTAATTCACCCCTCCACTTT
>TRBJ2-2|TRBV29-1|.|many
CSVVGQNTGELFF
TGCAGCGTTGTGGGCCAGAACACCGGGGAGCTGTTTTTT
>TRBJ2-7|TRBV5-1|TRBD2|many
CASSSLSGTSGTEQYF
TGCGCCAGCAGCTCCCTCTCCGGGACTAGCGGGACGGAGCAGTACTTC
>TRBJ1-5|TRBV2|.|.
CASVGSTRNQPQHF
TGTGCCAGCGTGGGGTCGACACGAAATCAGCCCCAGCATTTT
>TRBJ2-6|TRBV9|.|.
CASSVLTF
TGTGCCAGCAGCGTCCTGACTTTC
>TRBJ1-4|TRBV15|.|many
CATRRINEKLFF
TGTGCCACCCGACGGATTAATGAAAAACTGTTTTTT
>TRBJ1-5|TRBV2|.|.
CASVRAGDQPQHF
TGTGCCAGCGTTCGGGCAGGGGATCAGCCCCAGCATTTT
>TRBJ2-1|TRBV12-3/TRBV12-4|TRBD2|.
CASRTGGDDNEQFF
TGTGCCAGCAGGACGGGGGGGGACGACAATGAGCAGTTCTTC
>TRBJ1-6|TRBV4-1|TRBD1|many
CASSQGDRLNSPLHF
TGCGCCAGCAGCCAGGGGGACAGGCTGAATTCACCCCTCCACTTT
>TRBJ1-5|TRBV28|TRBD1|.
CASRTGAIGQPQHF
TGTGCCAGCAGGACAGGGGCCATTGGTCAGCCCCAGCATTTT
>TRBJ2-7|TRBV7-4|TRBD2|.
CASSFEPGLGFDEQYF
TGTGCCAGCAGCTTTGAACCGGGACTAGGTTTCGATGAGCAGTACTTC
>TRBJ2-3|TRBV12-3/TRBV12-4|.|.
CASSLDYRTDTQYF
TGTGCCAGCAGTTTAGACTATCGCACAGATACGCAGTATTTT
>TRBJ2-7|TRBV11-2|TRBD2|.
CASSLENGGIYEQYF
TGTGCCAGCAGCTTAGAGAACGGGGGGATCTACGAGCAGTACTTC
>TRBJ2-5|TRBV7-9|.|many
CASSQLGSVETQYF
TGTGCCAGCAGCCAACTAGGTTCAGTAGAGACCCAGTACTTC
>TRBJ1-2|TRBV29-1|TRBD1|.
CSVGPRDRGYTF
TGCAGCGTTGGCCCCCGGGACAGGGGCTACACCTTC
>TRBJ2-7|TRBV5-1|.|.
CASGRSGSSYEQYF
TGCGCCAGCGGGAGATCAGGGAGCTCCTACGAGCAGTACTTC
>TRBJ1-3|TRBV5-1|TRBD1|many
CASSLGQGSSGNTIYF
TGCGCCAGCAGCTTGGGACAGGGTTCCTCTGGAAACACCATATATTTT
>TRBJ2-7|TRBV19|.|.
CASSSGVRSSYEQYF
TGTGCCAGTAGTAGTGGAGTGAGGAGCTCCTACGAGCAGTACTTC
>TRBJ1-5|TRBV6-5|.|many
CASSYSGGGNQPQHF
TGTGCCAGCAGTTACTCCGGGGGCGGCAATCAGCCCCAGCATTTT
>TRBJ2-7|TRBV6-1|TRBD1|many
CASSEGTVYEQYF
TGTGCCAGCAGTGAGGGGACAGTATACGAGCAGTACTTC
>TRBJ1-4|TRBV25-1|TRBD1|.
CASSEITGGDEKLFF
TGTGCCAGCAGTGAAATTACAGGGGGCGACGAAAAACTGTTTTTT
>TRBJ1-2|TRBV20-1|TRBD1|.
CSARDRKGAGYTF
TGCAGTGCTAGAGACCGAAAGGGGGCAGGCTACACCTTC
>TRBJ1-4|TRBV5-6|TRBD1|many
CASSSGQQASYWKLFF
TGTGCCAGCAGCTCGGGACAGCAGGCCTCGTATTGGAAACTGTTTTTT
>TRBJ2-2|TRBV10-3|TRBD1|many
CAISELQGSTGELFF
TGTGCCATCAGTGAGCTACAGGGGAGCACCGGGGAGCTGTTTTTT
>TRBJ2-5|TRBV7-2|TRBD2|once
CASSLSLSPLAGGFQETRYF
TGTGCCAGCAGCTTAAGTCTCTCCCCTCTGGCGGGAGGGTTTCAAGAGACCCGGTACTTC
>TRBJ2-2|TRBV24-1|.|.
CATSDLEAPFQNTGELFF
TGTGCCACCAGTGATTTGGAAGCTCCATTTCAAAATACCGGGGAGCTGTTTTTT
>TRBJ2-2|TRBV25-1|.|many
CASTRGDTGELFF
TGTGCCAGCACCAGGGGGGACACCGGGGAGCTGTTTTTT
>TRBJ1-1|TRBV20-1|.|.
CSAQGAGRSTEAFF
TGCAGTGCTCAAGGGGCAGGGCGGAGCACTGAAGCTTTCTTT
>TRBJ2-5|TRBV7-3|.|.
CASSLMGASETQYF
TGTGCCAGCAGCTTAATGGGAGCGTCTGAGACCCAGTACTTC
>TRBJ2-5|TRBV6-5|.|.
CASSYGEDSAGWETQYF
TGTGCCAGCAGTTACGGGGAAGATAGTGCAGGGTGGGAGACCCAGTACTTC
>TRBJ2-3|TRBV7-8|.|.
CASSPRAGFVDTQYF
TGTGCCAGCAGCCCCCGGGCAGGCTTTGTGGATACGCAGTATTTT
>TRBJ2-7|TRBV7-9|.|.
CASSVGVAYEQYF
TGTGCCAGCAGCGTAGGGGTCGCCTACGAGCAGTACTTC
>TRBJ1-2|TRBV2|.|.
CASSRAGGGYGYTF
TGTGCCAGCAGTCGTGCGGGGGGAGGCTATGGCTACACCTTC
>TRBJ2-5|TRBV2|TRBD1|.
CASSAGQGSGGTQYF
TGTGCCAGCAGCGCAGGACAGGGCAGCGGCGGGACCCAGTACTTC
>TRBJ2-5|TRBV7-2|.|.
CASSLKTGYDEQETQYF
TGTGCCAGCAGCCTAAAAACAGGGTACGACGAGCAAGAGACCCAGTACTTC
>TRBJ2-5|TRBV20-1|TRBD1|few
CSAPTGLRETQYF
TGCAGTGCTCCGACAGGGTTACGGGAGACCCAGTACTTC
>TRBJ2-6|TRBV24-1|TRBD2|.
CATSASGRAGANVLTF
TGTGCCACCAGTGCTAGCGGGCGGGCTGGGGCCAACGTCCTGACTTTC
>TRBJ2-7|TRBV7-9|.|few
CASSSGTVSYEQYF
TGTGCCAGCAGCTCCGGGACGGTTTCCTACGAGCAGTACTTC
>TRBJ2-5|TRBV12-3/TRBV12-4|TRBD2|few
CASSRLAGGMYQETQYF
TGTGCCAGCAGTAGACTAGCGGGGGGGATGTACCAAGAGACCCAGTACTTC
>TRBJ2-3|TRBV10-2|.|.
CASSERGSTDTQYF
TGCGCCAGCAGTGAGAGGGGGAGCACAGATACGCAGTATTTT
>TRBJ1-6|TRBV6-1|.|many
CASSDRLDSPLHF
TGTGCCAGCAGTGACAGGTTGGATTCACCCCTCCACTTT
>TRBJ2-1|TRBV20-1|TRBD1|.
CSAILTGGTRLQYNEQFF
TGCAGTGCTATCCTGACAGGGGGCACTCGTTTGCAATACAATGAGCAGTTCTTC
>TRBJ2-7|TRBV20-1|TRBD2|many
CSASWTSASSYEQYF
TGCAGTGCTAGTTGGACTAGCGCGAGCTCCTACGAGCAGTACTTC
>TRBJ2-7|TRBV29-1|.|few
CSVDFGMDEQYF
TGCAGCGTTGATTTTGGTATGGACGAGCAGTACTTC
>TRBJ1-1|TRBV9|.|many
CASSEINSNTEAFF
TGTGCCAGCAGCGAAATAAACAGTAACACTGAAGCTTTCTTT
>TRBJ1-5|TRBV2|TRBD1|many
CASTGTGGSRQPQHF
TGTGCCAGCACCGGGACAGGGGGTTCGAGACAGCCCCAGCATTTT